Listed here are 19 T cell receptor beta chains from one sample, sequenced in a study of human T cells and chemical hapten exposure. TCRdb re-analysed the RACE reads in MiXCR, keeping a single row per CDR3 protein. This table has fewer than 350,000 distinct CDR3 sequences, 7.5% to 8% appearing once. Time point denoted: pre-sensitization, week 0. The treatment: therapeutic diphenylcyclopropenone sensitization with weekly scalp DPC. This specimen was whole blood, taken in connection with sensitization to the hapten diphenylcyclopropenone (DPC). The receptor set was obtained from a man aged 18 to 30 with alopecia areata. Some clones in this sample may be carry-over from other donors' samples.

CDR3 nucleotides: TGCAGTGCTCGACAGGGGCGGTATAGCAATCAGCCCCAGCATTTT. The encoded protein is CSARQGRYSNQPQHF. V gene TRBV20-1 combines with J gene TRBJ1-5; TRBD1 matches 8 bases. The ends lost 5 bases at V and 0 bases at J; junction bases unmatched: 6. Germline V gene sequence: CDR1 DFQATT, CDR2 SNEGSKA (reference sequence). The CDR3 is 15 residues long.

This clonotype was seen a handful of times. The V gene is TRBV7-9, the J gene TRBJ2-7, with 9 positions matching TRBD1. The V gene end was trimmed by 4 bases and the J gene end by 5 bases; junction bases not matched to a gene: 3. Germline V CDR1 and CDR2: SEHNR, FQNEAQ (reference sequence). There are 13 residues in the CDR3. The CDR3 spells CASSYDRGDEQYV. The DNA of the CDR3 is TGTGCCAGCAGCTACGACAGGGGGGACGAGCAGTACGTC.

J is TRBJ2-2 and V is TRBV20-1; D not certain. The germline V and J ends were trimmed by 3 bases and 6 bases, with 11 bases remaining between them. Looked up from germline, CDR1 is DFQATT and CDR2 is SNEGSKA (reference sequence). CDR3 length: 13 amino acids. This chain's CDR3 is CSARDLESGELFF. As DNA, the CDR3 is TGCAGTGCTAGGGACCTAGAATCCGGGGAGCTGTTTTTT.

This clonotype came up a few times. This sequence joins TRBV18 and TRBJ2-5, with TRBD1 matching over 8 bases. Germline CDR1 and CDR2: KGHSH and LQKENI. V lost 0 bases, J lost 5 bases, and 5 bases stayed unmatched. The CDR3 runs to 15 residues. CDR3 nucleotide sequence: TGTGCCAGCTCACCACCGTCCAGGGGGCTGGAGACCCAGTACTTC. Its translation: CASSPPSRGLETQYF.

This chain joins TRBV11-3 and TRBJ2-3; 9 bases match TRBD2. CDR1 SGHNT and CDR2 YENEEA come from the germline V gene. J lost 0 bases, V lost 3 bases, and 10 bases had no gene match. The CDR3 consists of 18 residues. The CDR3 spells CASSFSSGGLTSTDTQYF. The CDR3 nucleotides read TGTGCCAGCAGCTTTAGTAGCGGGGGCTTAACTAGCACAGATACGCAGTATTTT.

This clonotype was picked up a small number of times. V usage is TRBV5-6 and J usage is TRBJ2-1; the D gene is possibly TRBD2 (6 bases). The V gene lost 4 bases and the J gene lost 5 bases, with 16 bases spanning the gap. Germline V gene lookup returns CDR1 SGHDT and CDR2 YYEEEE. The CDR3 sequence is 15 residues long. CDR3 sequence (DNA): TGTGCCAGCAGCACGCTGGGGGAGGTCGACAATGAGCAGTTCTTC. Translated: CASSTLGEVDNEQFF. The full variable domain, with the rest looked up from reference TRBV5-6 and TRBJ2-1, is DAGVTQSPTHLIKTRGQQVTLRCSPKSGHDTVSWYQQALGQGPQFIFQYYEEEERQRGNFPDRFSGHQFPNYSSELNVNALLLGDSALYLCASSTLGEVDNEQFFGPGTRLTVL.

In this sample, this clonotype turned up a few times. The chain is built from TRBV2 and TRBJ2-7; 9 bases are a match to TRBD1. Trimming at V came to 7 bases and at J to 6 bases, leaving 7 bases not matched to a gene. Looked up from germline, CDR1 is SNHLY and CDR2 is FYNNEI. The CDR3 is 13 amino acids. The CDR3 DNA reads TGTGCCAGCACCCCACAGGGGGCGGGCGAGCAGTACGTC. As protein: CASTPQGAGEQYV.

This chain connects TRBV27 to TRBJ2-7; weak D call: TRBD1 (6 bases). The CDR3 contains 13 residues. V lost 4 bases and J 3 bases, leaving 10 bases between the germline ends. CDR1 is MNHEY, CDR2 SMNVEV, per germline (reference sequence). CDR3 nucleotides: TGTGCCAGCAGTTCGGGACACAACTACGAGCAGTACTTC. It codes for CASSSGHNYEQYF.

This clonotype was counted between two and nine times. The chain is built from TRBV4-3 and TRBJ2-5; possibly TRBD2 for D (5 bases). Germline values: CDR1 LGHNA, CDR2 YSLEER. The CDR3 is 15 residues long. The V and J ends lost 3 bases and 4 bases respectively, with 15 bases between them. The CDR3 here is CASSQRVAGRETQYF. CDR3 DNA sequence: TGCGCCAGCAGCCAGCGGGTGGCCGGACGAGAGACCCAGTACTTC.

This clonotype was recorded at least ten times. The rearrangement joins TRBV10-3 to TRBJ2-1; the match to TRBD2 covers 13 bases. The germline gives CDR1 ENHRY, CDR2 SYGVKD. Unmatched junction bases numbered 2, after V lost 5 bases and J lost 4 bases. The CDR3 extends over 15 amino acids. The DNA for the CDR3 is TGTGCCATCAGTCCACTAGCGGGGGGGTACAATGAGCAGTTCTTC. It codes for CAISPLAGGYNEQFF.

In this sample, this clonotype turned up a few times. The chain employs TRBV6-7 and TRBJ1-1; 8 bases match TRBD1. TRBV6-7 is marked as an open reading frame, function uncertain. J was trimmed by 5 bases and V by 6 bases; bases with no gene match: 5. This CDR3 has 13 residues. The CDR3 loop reads CASRPGGRTEAFF. In DNA, the CDR3 is TGTGCCAGCAGACCAGGGGGCAGGACTGAAGCTTTCTTT.

V gene TRBV20-1 combines with J gene TRBJ1-1, with a possible D match to TRBD1 (5 bases). Germline CDR1 and CDR2: DFQATT and SNEGSKA (reference sequence). Trimming left V 5 bases short and J 0 bases short, with 13 bases between. This CDR3 region has 14 residues. CDR3 bases: TGCAGTGCTGGATCGGGACTCATGAACACTGAAGCTTTCTTT. Amino acids: CSAGSGLMNTEAFF.

This clonotype was seen repeatedly, ten times or more. The chain links TRBV5-4 to TRBJ2-1; unclear D gene. Per the germline V gene, CDR1 is SGHNT and CDR2 is YYREEE (reference sequence). V dropped 4 bases and J dropped 8 bases, with 7 bases sitting between them. The CDR3 has 11 residues. The CDR3 sequence: CASSTSHEQFF. The CDR3 DNA reads as TGTGCCAGCAGCACGAGCCATGAGCAGTTCTTC.

This clonotype was seen only a few times. This chain links TRBV21-1 with TRBJ1-5; the table's D gene call, TRBD1, was not cross checked with the DNA. TRBV21-1 is flagged as a pseudogene. The CDR3 totals 15 residues. CDR3 sequence: CASSKDRTGSWPQHF. CDR3 DNA: TGTGCCAGCAGCAAAGATAGGACAGGGTCTTGGCCCCAGCATTTT.

This clonotype was recorded a few times. The rearrangement uses TRBV24-1 and TRBJ2-1; 10 positions agree with TRBD2. Germline CDR1 KGHDR, CDR2 SFDVKD. V gave up 1 base and J gave up 3 bases; unmatched junction bases: 8. The CDR3 spans 18 residues. CDR3 region: CATSDFSGGPLNYNEQFF. The CDR3 nucleotides read TGTGCCACCAGTGATTTTAGCGGGGGGCCCTTGAACTACAATGAGCAGTTCTTC.

The V call is TRBV28, the J call TRBJ2-3; D may be TRBD2 (5 bases). From germline, CDR1 is MDHEN and CDR2 SYDVKM. The CDR3 is 17 residues long. The V end lost 4 bases, the J end lost 1 base, and 18 bases lay between the germline ends. The chain's CDR3 is CASSSKGLVEGTDTQYF. The DNA of the CDR3 is TGTGCCAGCAGTTCCAAGGGCTTGGTGGAGGGCACAGATACGCAGTATTTT.

In this sample, this clonotype turned up a few times. The V gene is TRBV18, the J gene TRBJ2-7; tentatively, D is TRBD2 (5 bases). This CDR3 is 14 amino acids long. The germline CDR1 and CDR2 sequences are KGHSH and LQKENI. The V end lost 3 bases, the J end lost 3 bases, and 12 bases lay between the germline ends. The CDR3 nucleotides are TGTGCCAGCTCACCTAGCGTTGGCCGCTACGAGCAGTACGTC. It yields the protein CASSPSVGRYEQYV.

This clonotype occurred many times. V is TRBV9 and J is TRBJ1-3; tentative D call: TRBD1 (5 bases). V was clipped by 4 bases and J by 0 bases, with 11 bases between them. The CDR3 is 15 amino acids. Germline V CDR1 and CDR2: SGDLS, YYNGEE. CDR3 sequence: CASSSGRLSGNTIYF. As DNA, the CDR3 is TGTGCCAGCAGCTCGGGACGCCTCTCTGGAAACACCATATATTTT.

This clonotype appeared a few times. The chain has TRBV7-9 and TRBJ1-5, with D possibly matching TRBD1 (6 bases). The germline gives CDR1 SEHNR, CDR2 FQNEAQ (reference sequence). The CDR3 is made up of 15 amino acids. V was pared by 5 bases and J by 3 bases, with 14 bases between. As DNA, the CDR3 is TGTGCCAGCAGCCCACAGGGCCCTCCCAATCAGCCCCAGCATTTT. It yields the protein CASSPQGPPNQPQHF.